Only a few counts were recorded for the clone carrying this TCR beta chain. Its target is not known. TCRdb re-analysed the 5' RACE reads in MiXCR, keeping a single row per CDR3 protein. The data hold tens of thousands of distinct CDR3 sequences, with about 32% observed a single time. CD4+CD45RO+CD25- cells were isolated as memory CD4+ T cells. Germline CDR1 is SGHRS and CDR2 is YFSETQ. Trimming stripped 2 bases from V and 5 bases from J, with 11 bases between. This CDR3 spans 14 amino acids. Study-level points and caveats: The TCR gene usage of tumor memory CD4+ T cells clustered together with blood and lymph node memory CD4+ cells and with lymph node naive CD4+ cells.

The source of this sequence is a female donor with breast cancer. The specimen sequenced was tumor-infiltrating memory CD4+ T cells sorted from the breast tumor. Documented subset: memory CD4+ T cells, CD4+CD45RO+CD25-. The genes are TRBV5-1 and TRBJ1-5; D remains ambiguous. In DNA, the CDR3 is TGCGCCAGCAGCTTAGGCAGCCAAGATCAGCCCCAGCATTTT. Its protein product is CASSLGSQDQPQHF.